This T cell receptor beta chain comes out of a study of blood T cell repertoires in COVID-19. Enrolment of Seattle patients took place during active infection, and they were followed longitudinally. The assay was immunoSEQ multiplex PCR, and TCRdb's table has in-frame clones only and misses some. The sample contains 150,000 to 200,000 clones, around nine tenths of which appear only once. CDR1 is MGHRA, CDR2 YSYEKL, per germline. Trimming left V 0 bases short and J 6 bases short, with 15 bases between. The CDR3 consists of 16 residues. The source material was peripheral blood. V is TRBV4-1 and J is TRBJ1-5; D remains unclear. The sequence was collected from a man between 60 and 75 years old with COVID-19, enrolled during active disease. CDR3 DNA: TGCGCCAGCAGCCAAGAGGTGACACAGTTAAGTCAGCCCCAGCATTTT. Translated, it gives CASSQEVTQLSQPQHF.